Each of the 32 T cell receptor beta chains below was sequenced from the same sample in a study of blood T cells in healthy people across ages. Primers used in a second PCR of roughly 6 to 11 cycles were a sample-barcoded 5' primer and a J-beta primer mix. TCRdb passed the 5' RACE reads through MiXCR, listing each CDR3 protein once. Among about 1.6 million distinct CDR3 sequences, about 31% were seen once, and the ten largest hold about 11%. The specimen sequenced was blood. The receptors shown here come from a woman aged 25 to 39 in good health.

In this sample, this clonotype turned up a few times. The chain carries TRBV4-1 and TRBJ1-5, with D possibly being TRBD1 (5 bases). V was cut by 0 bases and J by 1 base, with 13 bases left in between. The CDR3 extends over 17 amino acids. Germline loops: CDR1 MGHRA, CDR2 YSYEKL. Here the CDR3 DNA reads TGCGCCAGCAGCCAAGAGCCAGGGACGTTAAGCAATCAGCCCCAGCATTTT. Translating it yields CASSQEPGTLSNQPQHF.

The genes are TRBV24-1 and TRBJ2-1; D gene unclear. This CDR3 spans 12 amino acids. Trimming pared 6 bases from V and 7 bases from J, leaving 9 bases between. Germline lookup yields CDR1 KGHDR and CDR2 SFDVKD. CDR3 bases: TGTGCCACCAGTACGATCCGGAATGAGCAGTTCTTC. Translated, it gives CATSTIRNEQFF.

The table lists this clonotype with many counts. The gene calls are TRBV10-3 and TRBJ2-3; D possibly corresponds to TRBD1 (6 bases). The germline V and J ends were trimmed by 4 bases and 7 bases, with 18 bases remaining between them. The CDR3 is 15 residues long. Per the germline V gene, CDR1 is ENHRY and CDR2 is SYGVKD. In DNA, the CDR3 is TGTGCCATCAGTGGCGAGGACAGTCCTATTAATACGCAGTATTTT. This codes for CAISGEDSPINTQYF.

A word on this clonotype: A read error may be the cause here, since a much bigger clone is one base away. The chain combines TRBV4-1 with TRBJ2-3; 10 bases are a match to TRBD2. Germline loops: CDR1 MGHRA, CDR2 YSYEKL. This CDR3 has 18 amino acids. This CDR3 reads CASNQVQREGQILDTQYF. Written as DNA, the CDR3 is TGCGCCAGCAACCAAGTACAGCGGGAGGGCCAAATTCTGGATACGCAGTATTTT.

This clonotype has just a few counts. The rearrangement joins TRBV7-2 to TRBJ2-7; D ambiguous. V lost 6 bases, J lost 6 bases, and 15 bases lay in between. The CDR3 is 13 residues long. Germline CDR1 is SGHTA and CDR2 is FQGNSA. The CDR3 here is CASSLASSFEQYF. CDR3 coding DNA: TGTGCCAGCAGTCTCGCCTCTAGTTTCGAGCAGTACTTC.

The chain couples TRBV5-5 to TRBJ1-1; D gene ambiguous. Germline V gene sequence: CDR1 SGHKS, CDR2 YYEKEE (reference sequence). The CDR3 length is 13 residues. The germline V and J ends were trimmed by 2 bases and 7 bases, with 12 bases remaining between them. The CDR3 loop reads CASSFEGLGEAFF. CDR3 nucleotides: TGTGCCAGCAGCTTTGAAGGGCTAGGTGAAGCTTTCTTT.

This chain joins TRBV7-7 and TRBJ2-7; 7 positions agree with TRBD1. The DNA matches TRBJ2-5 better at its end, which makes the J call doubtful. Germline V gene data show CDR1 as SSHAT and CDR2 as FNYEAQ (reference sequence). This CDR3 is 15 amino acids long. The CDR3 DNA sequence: TGTGCCAGCAGCCCGACAGGGAGTGGACAAGAGACCCAGTACTTC. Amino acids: CASSPTGSGQETQYF.

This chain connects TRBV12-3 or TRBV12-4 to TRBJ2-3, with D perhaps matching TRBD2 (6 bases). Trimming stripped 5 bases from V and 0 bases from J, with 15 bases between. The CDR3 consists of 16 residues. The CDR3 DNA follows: TGTGCCAGCAGTCCCAGGGACTCCCCGAGCACAGATACGCAGTATTTT. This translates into CASSPRDSPSTDTQYF.

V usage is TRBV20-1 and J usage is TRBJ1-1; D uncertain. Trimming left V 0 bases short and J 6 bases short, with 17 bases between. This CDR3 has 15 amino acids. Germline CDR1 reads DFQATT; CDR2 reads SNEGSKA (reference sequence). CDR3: CSARDRIGRSSEAFF. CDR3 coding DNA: TGCAGTGCTAGAGATCGGATCGGTCGAAGCTCTGAAGCTTTCTTT.

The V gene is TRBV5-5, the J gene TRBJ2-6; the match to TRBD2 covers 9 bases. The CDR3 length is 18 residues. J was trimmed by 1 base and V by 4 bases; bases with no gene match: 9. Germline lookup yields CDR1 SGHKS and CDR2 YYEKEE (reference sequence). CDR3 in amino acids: CASSPPRSGGSGANVLTF. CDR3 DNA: TGTGCCAGCAGCCCTCCGAGGAGCGGGGGGTCTGGGGCCAACGTCCTGACTTTC.

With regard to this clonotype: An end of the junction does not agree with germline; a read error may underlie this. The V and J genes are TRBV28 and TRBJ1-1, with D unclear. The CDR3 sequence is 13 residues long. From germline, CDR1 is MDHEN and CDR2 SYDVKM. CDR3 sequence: CAGSPPGNTEAFF. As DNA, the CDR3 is TGTGCCGGCAGCCCTCCTGGAAACACTGAAGCTTTCTTT.

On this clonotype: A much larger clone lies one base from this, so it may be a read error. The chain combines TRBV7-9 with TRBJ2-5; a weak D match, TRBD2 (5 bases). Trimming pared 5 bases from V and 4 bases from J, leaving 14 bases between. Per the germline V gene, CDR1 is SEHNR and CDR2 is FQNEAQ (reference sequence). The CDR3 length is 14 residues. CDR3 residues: CASSQEGVGETQYF. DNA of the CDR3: TGTGCCAGCAGCCAAGAGGGCGTTGGAGAGACCCAGTACTTC.

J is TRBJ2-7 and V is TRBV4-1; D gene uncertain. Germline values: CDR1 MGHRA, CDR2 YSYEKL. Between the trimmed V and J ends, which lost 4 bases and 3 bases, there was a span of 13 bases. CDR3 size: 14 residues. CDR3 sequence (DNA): TGCGCCAGCAGCCCGCGATTGGACCTCTACGAGCAGTACTTC. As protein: CASSPRLDLYEQYF.

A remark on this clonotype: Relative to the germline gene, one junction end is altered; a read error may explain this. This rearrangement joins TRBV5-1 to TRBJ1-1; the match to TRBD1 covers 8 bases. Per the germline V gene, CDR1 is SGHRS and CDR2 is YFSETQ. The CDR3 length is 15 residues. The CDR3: CASSLETGANTGAFF. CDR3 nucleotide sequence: TGCGCCAGCAGCTTGGAGACAGGGGCGAACACTGGAGCTTTCTTT.

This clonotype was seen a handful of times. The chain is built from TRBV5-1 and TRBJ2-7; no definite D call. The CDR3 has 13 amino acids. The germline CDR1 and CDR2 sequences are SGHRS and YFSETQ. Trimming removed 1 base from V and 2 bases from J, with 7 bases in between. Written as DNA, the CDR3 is TGCGCCAGCAGCTTGATGGGCACCTACGAGCAGTACTTC. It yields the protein CASSLMGTYEQYF.

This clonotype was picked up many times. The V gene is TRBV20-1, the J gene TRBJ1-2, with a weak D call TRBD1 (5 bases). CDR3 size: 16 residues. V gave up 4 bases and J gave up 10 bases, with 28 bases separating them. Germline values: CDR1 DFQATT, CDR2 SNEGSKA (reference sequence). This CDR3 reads CSATMSGEIFIGTYTF. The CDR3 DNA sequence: TGCAGTGCTACTATGTCCGGCGAGATATTCATTGGGACCTACACCTTC.

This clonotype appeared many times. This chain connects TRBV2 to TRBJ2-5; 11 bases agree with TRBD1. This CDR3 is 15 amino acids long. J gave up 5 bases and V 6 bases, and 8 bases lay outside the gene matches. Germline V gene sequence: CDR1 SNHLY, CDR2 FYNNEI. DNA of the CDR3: TGTGCCAGCAGCAATGGACAGGGGGCCAGGGAGACCCAGTACTTC. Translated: CASSNGQGARETQYF.

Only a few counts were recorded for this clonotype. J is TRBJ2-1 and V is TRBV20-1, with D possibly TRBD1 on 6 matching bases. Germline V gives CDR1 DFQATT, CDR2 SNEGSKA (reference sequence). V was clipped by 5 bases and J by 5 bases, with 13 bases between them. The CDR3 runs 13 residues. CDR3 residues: CSALGTRNNEQFF. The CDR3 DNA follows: TGCAGTGCTCTTGGGACAAGAAACAATGAGCAGTTCTTC.

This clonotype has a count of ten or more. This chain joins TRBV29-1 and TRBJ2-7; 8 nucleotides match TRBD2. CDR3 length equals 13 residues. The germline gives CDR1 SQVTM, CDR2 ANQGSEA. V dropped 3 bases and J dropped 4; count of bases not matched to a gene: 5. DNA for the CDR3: TGCAGCGTTGACTTAGCGGGGAGATACGAGCAGTACTTC. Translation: CSVDLAGRYEQYF.

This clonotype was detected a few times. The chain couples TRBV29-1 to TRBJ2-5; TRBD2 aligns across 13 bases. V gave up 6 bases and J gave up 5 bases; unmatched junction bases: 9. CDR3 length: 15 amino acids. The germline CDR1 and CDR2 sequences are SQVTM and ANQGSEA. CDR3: CSVARLAGGSETQYF. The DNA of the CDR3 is TGCAGCGTCGCCAGACTAGCGGGGGGTTCGGAGACCCAGTACTTC.

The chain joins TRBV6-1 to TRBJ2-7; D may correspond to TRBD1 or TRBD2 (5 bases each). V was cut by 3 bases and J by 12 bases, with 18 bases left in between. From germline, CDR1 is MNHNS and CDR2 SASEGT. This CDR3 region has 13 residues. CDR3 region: CASSDQPWGIRYF. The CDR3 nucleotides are TGTGCCAGCAGTGATCAGCCCTGGGGGATACGGTACTTC.

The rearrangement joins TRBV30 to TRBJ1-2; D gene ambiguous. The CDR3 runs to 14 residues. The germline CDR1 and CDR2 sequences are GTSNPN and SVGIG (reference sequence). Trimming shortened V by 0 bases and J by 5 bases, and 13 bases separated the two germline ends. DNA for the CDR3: TGTGCCTGGAGTGTACTAGGGAAAGGGTATGGCTACACCTTC. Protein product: CAWSVLGKGYGYTF.

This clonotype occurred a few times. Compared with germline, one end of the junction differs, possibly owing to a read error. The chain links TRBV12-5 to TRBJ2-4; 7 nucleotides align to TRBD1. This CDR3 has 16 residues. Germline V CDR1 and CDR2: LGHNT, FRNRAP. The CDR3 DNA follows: TGTGCTAGTGGTCTGGTAGGAGGCAGGGGGATAATCCCGATAGTCTTC. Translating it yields CASGLVGGRGIIPIVF. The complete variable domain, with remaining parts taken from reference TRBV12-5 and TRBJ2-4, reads DARVTQTPRHKVTEMGQEVTMRCQPILGHNTVFWYRQTMMQGLELLAYFRNRAPLDDSGMPKDRFSAEMPDATLATLKIQPSEPRDSAVYFCASGLVGGRGIIPIVFGAGTRLSVL.

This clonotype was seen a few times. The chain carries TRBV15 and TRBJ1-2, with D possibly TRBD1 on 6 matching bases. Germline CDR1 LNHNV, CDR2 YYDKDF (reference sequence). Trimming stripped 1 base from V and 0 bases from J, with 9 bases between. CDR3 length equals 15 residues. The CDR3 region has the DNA TGTGCCACCAGCAGAGGAGGGGGGACTAACTATGGCTACACCTTC. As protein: CATSRGGGTNYGYTF.

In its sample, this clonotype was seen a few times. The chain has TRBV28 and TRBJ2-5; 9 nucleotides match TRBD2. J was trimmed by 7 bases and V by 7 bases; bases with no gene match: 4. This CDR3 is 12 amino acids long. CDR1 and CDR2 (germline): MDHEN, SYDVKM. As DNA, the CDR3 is TGTGCCAGCAATAGCGGGAGTGGGACCCAGTACTTC. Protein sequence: CASNSGSGTQYF.

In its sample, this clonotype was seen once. This CDR3 is CSATLIVEGPDEQFF. The CDR3 DNA sequence: TGCAGTGCTACACTTATTGTGGAAGGGCCAGATGAGCAGTTCTTC. The V call is TRBV20-1, the J call TRBJ2-1, with D hard to call. Germline V gives CDR1 DFQATT, CDR2 SNEGSKA (reference sequence). The CDR3 runs to 15 residues. Deletions cut 4 bases from V and 8 bases from J, with 21 bases between.

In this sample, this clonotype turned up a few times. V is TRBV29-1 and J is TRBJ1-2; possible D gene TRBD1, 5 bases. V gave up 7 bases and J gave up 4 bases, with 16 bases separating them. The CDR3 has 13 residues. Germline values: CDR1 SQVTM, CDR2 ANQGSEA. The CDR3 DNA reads TGCAGCGCCCTCGGGACTCCGGGCTATGGCTACACCTTC. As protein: CSALGTPGYGYTF.

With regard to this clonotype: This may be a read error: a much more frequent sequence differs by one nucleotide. CDR3 sequence: CTSSHQGTDTQYF. The CDR3 DNA is TGCACCAGCAGCCACCAGGGAACAGATACGCAGTATTTT. The rearrangement joins TRBV4-1 to TRBJ2-3; a weak D match, TRBD1 (5 bases). CDR1 and CDR2 (germline): MGHRA, YSYEKL. The length of the CDR3 is 13 residues.

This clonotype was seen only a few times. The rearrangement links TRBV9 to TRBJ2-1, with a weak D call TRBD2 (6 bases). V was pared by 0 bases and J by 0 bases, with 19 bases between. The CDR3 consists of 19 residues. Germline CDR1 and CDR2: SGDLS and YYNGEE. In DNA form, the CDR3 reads TGTGCCAGCAGCGTAGCTACCGGTCAGGGAGGACCCTCCTACAATGAGCAGTTCTTC. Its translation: CASSVATGQGGPSYNEQFF.

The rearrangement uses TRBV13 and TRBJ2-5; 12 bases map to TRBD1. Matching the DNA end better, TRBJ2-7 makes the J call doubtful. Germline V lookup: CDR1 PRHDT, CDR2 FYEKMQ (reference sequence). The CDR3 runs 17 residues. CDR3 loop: CASSLARRDRGLGEQYF. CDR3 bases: TGTGCCAGCAGCTTAGCTCGCCGGGACAGGGGGCTCGGCGAGCAGTACTTC.

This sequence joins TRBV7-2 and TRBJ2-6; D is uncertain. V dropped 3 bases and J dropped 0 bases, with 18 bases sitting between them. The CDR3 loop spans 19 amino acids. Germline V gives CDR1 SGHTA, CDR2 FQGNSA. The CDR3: CASSFFRRQGTSGANVLTF. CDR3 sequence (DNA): TGTGCCAGCAGCTTTTTTAGGAGACAAGGAACCTCTGGGGCCAACGTCCTGACTTTC.

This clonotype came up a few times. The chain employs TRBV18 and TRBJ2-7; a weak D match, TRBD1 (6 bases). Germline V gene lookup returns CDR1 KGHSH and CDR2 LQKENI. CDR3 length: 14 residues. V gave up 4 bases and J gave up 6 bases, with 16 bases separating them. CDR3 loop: CASSLGQFAVEQYF. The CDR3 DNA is TGTGCCAGCTCACTCGGACAGTTCGCGGTCGAGCAGTACTTC.